These T cell receptor beta chains were read from a single sample in a study of blood T cell repertoires in COVID-19. Data came from immunoSEQ multiplex PCR; TCRdb stores just in-frame clones and leaves some out. The sample includes 110,000 or so clones, approximately 84% of them seen just once. The specimen sequenced was peripheral blood. The origin of the receptors is a man aged 35 to 55 with acute or convalescent COVID-19. CDR3s include the opening cysteine and the closing phenylalanine or tryptophan. The order of the fields is CDR3 DNA, CDR3 protein, clone size, V gene, D gene, J gene. A D gene is named only where the DNA matches it firmly. Clone size is stated in some rows and not others, as once, few, many or a class when expanded.

TGTGCCAGCAGCCAAGATGTCCTATCTTACGAGCAGTACTTC | CASSQDVLSYEQYF | NA | TRBV4-2 | NA | TRBJ2-7
TGTGCCAGCTCACCGGGTCTGGGGAGAACTGAAGCTTTCTTT | CASSPGLGRTEAFF | NA | TRBV18 | NA | TRBJ1-1
TGTGCCAGCAGCACGGGGCCTAGCGGGGTCGGTGAGCAGTTCTTC | CASSTGPSGVGEQFF | few | TRBV5-4 | TRBD2 | TRBJ2-1
TGTGCCAGCAGCTTAATGAGAAACACTGAAGCTTTCTTT | CASSLMRNTEAFF | NA | TRBV11-2 | NA | TRBJ1-1
TGTGCCAGCAGACGGGACTATGGCTACACCTTC | CASRRDYGYTF | NA | TRBV7-2 | NA | TRBJ1-2
TGCAGTGCCCCCGGGGTAAACATTCAGTACTTC | CSAPGVNIQYF | NA | TRBV20-1 | NA | TRBJ2-4
TGTGCCAGCAGCCCTCACAGCTCTGGGGCCAACGTCCTGACTTTC | CASSPHSSGANVLTF | NA | TRBV3-1/TRBV3-2 | NA | TRBJ2-6
TGTGCCAGCAGGGGCCCCTACAATGAGCAGTTCTTC | CASRGPYNEQFF | NA | TRBV25-1 | NA | TRBJ2-1
TGTGCCAGCAGCCAAAATACAGGGAGCTTGGGCTACACCTTC | CASSQNTGSLGYTF | NA | TRBV3-1/TRBV3-2 | NA | TRBJ1-2
TGTGCCAGCAGTCTACAGGAGAACACTGAAGCTTTCTTT | CASSLQENTEAFF | NA | TRBV6-5 | NA | TRBJ1-1
TGTGCCAGCAGCCCAGCGGGGGGCGTTACGTCCGGGGAGCTGTTTTTT | CASSPAGGVTSGELFF | NA | TRBV7-3 | TRBD2 | TRBJ2-2
TGTGCCAGCAGCGGGACGAGCGGGGGGGCCAAGGATACGCAGTATTTT | CASSGTSGGAKDTQYF | NA | TRBV4-2 | TRBD2 | TRBJ2-3
TGCAGCGGTGCACTAGCGCTCACCGTGGATGAGCAGTTCTTC | CSGALALTVDEQFF | NA | TRBV29-1 | TRBD2 | TRBJ2-1
TGTGCCAGCAGAGCGGGGACTAGCGGGGGTGGCGAGCAGTACTTC | CASRAGTSGGGEQYF | NA | TRBV6-5 | TRBD2 | TRBJ2-7
TGTGCCAGCAGCTTAGGCGGACTTGGGGAGACCCAGTACTTC | CASSLGGLGETQYF | NA | TRBV7-2 | NA | TRBJ2-5
TGTGCCAGCAGCCCCCGTAGGGGTCTAGTCTACGAGCAGTACTTC | CASSPRRGLVYEQYF | NA | TRBV7-2 | NA | TRBJ2-7
TGTGCCAGCAGCTTAAGGACTAGCGGCAACAATGAGCAGTTCTTC | CASSLRTSGNNEQFF | NA | TRBV7-6 | TRBD2 | TRBJ2-1
TGTGCCAGCAGTCAACAGCAGGGGTATGGCTACACCTTC | CASSQQQGYGYTF | NA | TRBV12-3/TRBV12-4 | NA | TRBJ1-2
TGTGCCAGCAGCTTGGGGCTAGCGGGGGGCCTCCCCTACAATGAGCAGTTCTTC | CASSLGLAGGLPYNEQFF | NA | TRBV7-2 | TRBD2 | TRBJ2-1
TGTGCCGTTGTCGGGGATCGAAGAGATGGCTACACCTTC | CAVVGDRRDGYTF | NA | TRBV10-3 | NA | TRBJ1-2
TGTGCCAGTAGTCCATCCCCGCCAGGGTGGAATTCACCCCTCCACTTT | CASSPSPPGWNSPLHF | once | TRBV19 | NA | TRBJ1-6
TGTGCCAGCAGCTTACTCGGGTCGAACGCAGATACGCAGTATTTT | CASSLLGSNADTQYF | NA | TRBV7-3 | NA | TRBJ2-3